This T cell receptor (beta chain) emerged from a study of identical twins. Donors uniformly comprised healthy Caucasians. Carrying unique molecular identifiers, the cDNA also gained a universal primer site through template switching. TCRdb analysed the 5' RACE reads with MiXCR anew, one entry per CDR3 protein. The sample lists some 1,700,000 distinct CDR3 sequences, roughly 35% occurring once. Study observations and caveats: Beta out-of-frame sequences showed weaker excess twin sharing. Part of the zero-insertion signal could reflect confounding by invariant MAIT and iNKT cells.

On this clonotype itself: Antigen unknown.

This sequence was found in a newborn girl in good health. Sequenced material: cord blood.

CDR3 sequence reads: CASSFGGTNEQFF. CDR3 nucleotides: TGCGCCAGCAGCTTCGGGGGGACCAATGAGCAGTTCTTC. This sequence joins TRBV5-1 and TRBJ2-1, with 7 bases fitting TRBD2. CDR1 and CDR2 from the germline V gene are SGHRS and YFSETQ. The V and J ends lost 2 bases and 6 bases, in that order; junction bases with no gene match: 2. This CDR3 is 13 amino acids long.